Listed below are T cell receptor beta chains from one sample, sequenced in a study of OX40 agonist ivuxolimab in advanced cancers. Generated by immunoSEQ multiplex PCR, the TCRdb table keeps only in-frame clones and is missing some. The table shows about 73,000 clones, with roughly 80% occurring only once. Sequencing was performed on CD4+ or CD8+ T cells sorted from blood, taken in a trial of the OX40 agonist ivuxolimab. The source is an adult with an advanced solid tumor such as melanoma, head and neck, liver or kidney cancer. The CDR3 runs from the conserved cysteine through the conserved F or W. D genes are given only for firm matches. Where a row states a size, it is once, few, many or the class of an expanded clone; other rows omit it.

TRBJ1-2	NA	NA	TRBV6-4	TGTGCCAGCAGTAACCCGCGTGGGAGCTACACCTTC	CASSNPRGSYTF
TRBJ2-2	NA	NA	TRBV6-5	TGTGCCAGCAGTTACCTTTTTGTTGGGAACACCGGGGAGCTGTTTTTT	CASSYLFVGNTGELFF
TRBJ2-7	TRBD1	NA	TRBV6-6	TGTGCCAGCAGTTACTCCGGAGACAGGGGCCACGAGCAGTACTTC	CASSYSGDRGHEQYF
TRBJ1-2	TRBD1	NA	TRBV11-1	TGTGCCAGCAGCCCAAAGGGACAGACCTCTAACTATGGCTACACCTTC	CASSPKGQTSNYGYTF
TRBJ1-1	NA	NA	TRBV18	TGTGCCAGCTCACCAACTCAGGGCCCGATGAACACTGAAGCTTTCTTT	CASSPTQGPMNTEAFF
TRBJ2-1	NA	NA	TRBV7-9	TGTGCCAGCAGCTCCCCGGGACAATTTAACAATGAGCAGTTCTTC	CASSSPGQFNNEQFF
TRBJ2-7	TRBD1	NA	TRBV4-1	TGCGCCAGCAGCCAACATGGACAGGGGGCGAACGAGCAGTACTTC	CASSQHGQGANEQYF
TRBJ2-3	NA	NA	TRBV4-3	TGCGCCAGCAGCCAAGATCGGGGGAGTGGCACAGATACGCAGTATTTT	CASSQDRGSGTDTQYF
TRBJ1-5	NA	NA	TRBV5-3	TGTGCCAGAAGCTACTATACAGGGCTTCAGCCCCAGCATTTT	CARSYYTGLQPQHF
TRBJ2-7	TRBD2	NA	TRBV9	TGTGCCAGCAGCGCCGGACTAGCGGGGGGCCTCGGGGAGCAGTACTTC	CASSAGLAGGLGEQYF
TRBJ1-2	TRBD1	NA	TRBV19	TGTGCCAGTAGTGCGGGACAGGGGATAAGCTACACCTTC	CASSAGQGISYTF
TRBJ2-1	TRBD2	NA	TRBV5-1	TGCGCCAGCAGCTCCACTGGCCGTAGCGGGGGCTACAATGAGCAGTTCTTC	CASSSTGRSGGYNEQFF
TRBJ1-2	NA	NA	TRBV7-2	TGTGCCAGCAGCTTACAAAAAAGCATCTTCAACGGCTACACCTTC	CASSLQKSIFNGYTF
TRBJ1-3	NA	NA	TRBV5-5	TGTGCCAGCAGCTTACTCTTCTCTGGAAACACCATATATTTT	CASSLLFSGNTIYF
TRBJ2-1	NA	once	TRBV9	TGTGCCAGCAGCGTAGGTGGAGAACGGGGGGCGGGTGAGCAGTTCTTC	CASSVGGERGAGEQFF
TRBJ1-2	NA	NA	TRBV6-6	TGTGCCAGCAGTTCCGCCGGGACGGACTATGGCTACACCTTC	CASSSAGTDYGYTF